The clone carrying this T cell receptor beta chain was counted once. These data are taken from a study of blood T cell repertoires in COVID-19. Across the study: Acute and convalescent COVID-19 samples came from the United States, Italy and Spain. In each case, the material was cDNA or gDNA derived from T cells, B-cell-depleted T cells, or PBMCs.

The CDR3 consists of 14 residues. V lost 3 bases, J lost 8 bases, and 18 bases lay in between. Germline V gene sequence: CDR1 DFQATT, CDR2 SNEGSKA (reference sequence). Under the authors' procedure: Using reference gene primer amplification, nucleated cell counts were estimated. The assay was immunoSEQ multiplex PCR, and TCRdb's table has in-frame clones only and misses some. V, J and clone size reflect that table, while D and trimming were determined from the DNA. The table includes over 140,000 clones, roughly four fifths detected once. The TCR originated in an elderly woman with active or convalescent COVID-19. The sample comprised peripheral blood. This chain joins TRBV20-1 and TRBJ2-3; perhaps TRBD2 as D (6 bases). The CDR3 loop reads CSASRVEGSATQYF. CDR3 nucleotide sequence: TGCAGTGCTAGTCGGGTGGAGGGTTCTGCTACGCAGTATTTT.